This entry features one T cell receptor (beta chain) sequence. What it recognizes is unknown. The CDR3 has 16 residues. Germline V gene data show CDR1 as SGHRS and CDR2 as YFSETQ. V dropped 1 base and J dropped 1; count of bases not matched to a gene: 5. The data were obtained in a study of regulatory T cells in long-lasting Graves disease. For the study at large: Patients with persistent Graves' disease had over 5 years of antithyroid drugs and persistent TSH receptor antibodies.

Broader study findings: Patients with persistent disease shared under 3,500 public clonotypes, outpacing the approximately 920 shared by new patients.

Time point of the sample: persistent/refractory GD, antithyroid drugs over 5 years with positive TRAb. Isolated PBMC RNA provided the starting material for the TCR library. Investigators report Graves' disease was diagnosed under American Thyroid Association guidelines. HTBI primers from iRepertoire and Arm-PCR of CDR3 regions yielded the TCR beta libraries. One entry per CDR3 protein results from TCRdb running MiXCR on the multiplex PCR reads. The sample consists of around 400,000 distinct CDR3 sequences, roughly a quarter of them appearing once. V usage is TRBV5-1 and J usage is TRBJ2-7; TRBD1 aligns across 10 bases. Sequenced material: peripheral blood mononuclear cells (PBMCs), taken when the disease was refractory, from a patient treated with antithyroid drugs. This TCR was sampled from a female donor with Graves disease. CDR3 residues: CASSLMTGGGSYEQYF. The CDR3 DNA reads as TGCGCCAGCAGCTTGATGACAGGGGGCGGGTCCTACGAGCAGTACTTC.